This T cell receptor beta chain was observed in a study of blood T cell repertoires in COVID-19. Looking at the study overall: The United States, Italy and Spain were the sources of the acute and convalescent COVID-19 samples. In each case, the material was cDNA or gDNA derived from T cells, B-cell-depleted T cells, or PBMCs.

Original methodology: Scientists estimated how many nucleated cells there were by amplifying reference gene primers. Generated by immunoSEQ multiplex PCR, the TCRdb table keeps only in-frame clones and is missing some. The V and J calls and clone size come from that table; D and trimming were worked out from the DNA. The profile shows 130,000 to 150,000 clones, about four fifths of them singletons. Germline assignment: CDR1 PRHDT and CDR2 FYEKMQ (reference sequence). V was pared by 5 bases and J by 4 bases, with 5 bases of the junction left unmatched. This CDR3 has 14 amino acids. The sample was peripheral blood. The J gene is TRBJ2-1, the V gene TRBV13, with 7 bases that match TRBD1. The receptor was derived from a man between 65 and 85 years old who had recovered from COVID-19. CDR3 region: CASSPRQGYNEQFF. The DNA for the CDR3 is TGTGCCAGCAGCCCTCGACAGGGTTACAATGAGCAGTTCTTC.